This T cell receptor (beta chain) was identified during a study of CXCR3-negative and CXCR3-positive naive CD8 T cells. Whole-study findings and limits: Researchers report that CXCR3-positive naive cells carry more hydrophobic TRB CDR3s than CXCR3-negative naive cells.

The TRB libraries of cDNA were built by UMI-labeled 5' RACE. TCRdb reanalyzed the 5' RACE reads and collapses them to one entry per CDR3 protein, without DNA. Its listing shows about 89,000 distinct CDR3 sequences. CDR1 and CDR2 from the germline V gene are KGHSH and LQKENI. This CDR3 comprises 13 residues. In regard to this clonotype: What it binds is not known.

The sample consisted of naive CXCR3+ CD8+ T cells from blood. Documented subset: CD45RO-CCR7+CD27+CD95- naive CD8+ T cells expressing CXCR3 (TNR3+). The source is a human donor in good health. Some clones in this sample may be carry-over from other donors' samples. V gene TRBV18 combines with J gene TRBJ2-7. The chain's CDR3 is CASSPVDPYEQYF.